The next 13 T cell receptor beta chains were all read from a single sample in a study of cytomegalovirus exposure and HLA in healthy donors. PCR amplification relied on 60 Vbeta primers (plus 13 Jbeta primers). Generated by immunoSEQ multiplex PCR, the TCRdb table keeps only in-frame clones and is missing some. Of about 200,000 clones listed, about four fifths are singletons. Source material: PBMCs. These TCRs come from a man younger than 40 in good health and CMV-seronegative.

About this clone: Other DNA variants within this sample encode the same CDR3. This chain links TRBV5-1 with TRBJ1-1, with D perhaps TRBD1 (6 bases). The CDR3 runs to 14 residues. The germline V and J ends were trimmed by 4 bases and 1 base, with 11 bases remaining between them. Germline-derived CDR1 and CDR2 are SGHRS and YFSETQ. CDR3 nucleotide sequence: TGCGCCAGCAGCCTTACAGGGACGAACACTGAAGCTTTCTTT. This encodes CASSLTGTNTEAFF.

The chain recombines TRBV27 with TRBJ1-4; 7 nucleotides align to TRBD1. After removal of 11 bases from V and 0 bases from J, the junction contained 18 bases not matched to a gene. Per the germline V gene, CDR1 is MNHEY and CDR2 is SMNVEV (reference sequence). CDR3 size: 18 residues. CDR3 coding DNA: TGTGCCCCCTCCCGAGGGGGCAGAAACCTTGCAACTAATGAAAAACTGTTTTTT. Amino acids: CAPSRGGRNLATNEKLFF.

The chain carries TRBV10-1 and TRBJ2-5, with 14 bases fitting TRBD2. CDR3 length: 16 amino acids. V lost 4 bases to trimming and J lost 3 bases; unmatched junction nucleotides: 4. Germline-derived CDR1 and CDR2 are WNHNN and SYGVQD (reference sequence). The DNA of the CDR3 is TGCGCCAGCAGTGGGACTAGCGGGGGGCGAAAAGAGACCCAGTACTTC. Amino acids: CASSGTSGGRKETQYF.

This clone was seen a few times. DNA for the CDR3: TGTGCCAGCAGCTCCCCTTTAACGGGGGGGGCCTACGAGCAGTACTTC. It specifies CASSSPLTGGAYEQYF. The rearrangement joins TRBV13 to TRBJ2-5, with 8 positions matching TRBD2. The last part of the DNA fits TRBJ2-7 better; the J call may be wrong. This CDR3 is built from 16 residues. The germline V gene has CDR1 PRHDT and CDR2 FYEKMQ (reference sequence).

The chain recombines TRBV6-1 with TRBJ2-7; TRBD1 matches at 9 bases. Trimming at V came to 0 bases and at J to 2 bases, leaving 2 bases not matched to a gene. The CDR3 runs 15 residues. From germline, CDR1 is MNHNS and CDR2 SASEGT. The CDR3 loop reads CASSEAWTGAYEQYF. CDR3 coding DNA: TGTGCCAGCAGTGAAGCCTGGACAGGGGCCTACGAGCAGTACTTC.

The count of this clone is one. The J gene is TRBJ1-1, the V gene TRBV14, with TRBD1 matching over 12 bases. The CDR3 is 19 residues long. Losses at the gene ends were 2 bases for V and 6 bases for J; bases not matched to a gene: 16. Germline V CDR1 and CDR2: SGHDN, FVKESK. This CDR3 is CASSQPGQGAQGPDPEAFF. CDR3 in DNA: TGTGCCAGCAGCCAACCGGGACAGGGGGCGCAGGGGCCTGACCCTGAAGCTTTCTTT.

The CDR3 protein is CASSGGKETQYF. DNA for the CDR3: TGCGCCAGCAGTGGAGGGAAAGAGACCCAGTACTTC. The chain joins TRBV10-2 to TRBJ2-5, with D maybe TRBD2 (5 bases). CDR3 size: 12 residues. Germline-derived CDR1 and CDR2 are WSHSY and SAAADI. V lost 4 bases and J 3 bases, leaving 6 bases between the germline ends.

J is TRBJ2-1 and V is TRBV5-1; 9 nucleotides line up with TRBD1. The CDR3 loop spans 15 amino acids. CDR1 and CDR2 (germline): SGHRS, YFSETQ. V was pared by 0 bases and J by 4 bases, with 2 bases of the junction left unmatched. The CDR3 loop is CASSLGGQGYNEQFF. The CDR3 DNA sequence: TGCGCCAGCAGCTTGGGGGGACAGGGATACAATGAGCAGTTCTTC. Together with reference TRBV5-1 and TRBJ2-1, the CDR3 gives the full variable domain: KAGVTQTPRYLIKTRGQQVTLSCSPISGHRSVSWYQQTPGQGLQFLFEYFSETQRNKGNFPGRFSGRQFSNSRSEMNVSTLELGDSALYLCASSLGGQGYNEQFFGPGTRLTVL.

This clone was counted a single time. The genes are TRBV16 and TRBJ1-4; D might be TRBD1 (5 bases). Germline CDR1 KGHSY, CDR2 FQNENV. Trimming stripped 4 bases from V and 7 bases from J, with 13 bases between. This CDR3 is built from 14 residues. CDR3 in DNA: TGTGCCAGCAGCCTGGGGGGTGACGGTGAAAAACTGTTTTTT. Its protein product is CASSLGGDGEKLFF.

The V call is TRBV4-1, the J call TRBJ1-6; D uncertain. This CDR3 is built from 14 residues. Germline V gene lookup returns CDR1 MGHRA and CDR2 YSYEKL. V lost 4 bases to trimming and J lost 7 bases, with 11 bases between them. The CDR3, as DNA: TGCGCCAGCAGCCTTATGACACCAAATTCACCCCTCCACTTT. It codes for CASSLMTPNSPLHF.

The chain is built from TRBV5-6 and TRBJ1-2; 7 positions match TRBD1. The CDR3 length is 14 residues. Trimming at V came to 3 bases and at J to 4 bases, leaving 6 bases not matched to a gene. Germline CDR1 reads SGHDT; CDR2 reads YYEEEE. The CDR3 here is CASSWQDRSYGYTF. The CDR3 nucleotides are TGTGCCAGCAGCTGGCAGGACAGGTCCTATGGCTACACCTTC.

The chain uses TRBV6-5 and TRBJ1-1; a weak D match, TRBD1 (5 bases). This CDR3 contains 12 residues. Trimming left V 7 bases short and J 11 bases short, with 17 bases between. Germline-derived CDR1 and CDR2 are MNHEY and SVGAGI. The chain's CDR3 is CASMGPIPRAFF. In DNA, the CDR3 is TGTGCCAGCATGGGGCCCATCCCCAGGGCTTTCTTT.

The CDR3 region is CASRKWGGEAFF. In DNA form, the CDR3 reads TGTGCCAGCAGGAAATGGGGGGGTGAAGCTTTCTTT. The chain recombines TRBV27 with TRBJ1-1; D is perhaps TRBD1 (5 bases). Germline V gives CDR1 MNHEY, CDR2 SMNVEV (reference sequence). CDR3 size: 12 residues. V lost 6 bases and J lost 7, with 12 bases in between.